These 18 T cell receptor beta chains share one sample of origin, sequenced in a study of T cells in Graves' hyperthyroidism and ophthalmopathy. TCR beta CDR3 regions were amplified from RNA transcripts. Carried out on the TCR CDR3, a first-round RT-PCR used the HTBI primer set. TCRdb re-called the multiplex PCR reads with MiXCR, one entry per CDR3 protein. Of 500,000 to 600,000 distinct CDR3 sequences listed, approximately 15% are singletons. Input material: blood. The source is a woman younger than 35 with Graves' hyperthyroidism.

This clonotype was detected ten times or more. A junction boundary mismatches the germline segment, possibly from a read error. The chain joins TRBV7-2 to TRBJ2-3, with a possible D match to TRBD2 (6 bases). Looked up from germline, CDR1 is SGHTA and CDR2 is FQGNSA. This CDR3 has 15 residues. CDR3 loop: CASSLVAGSTDTQYF. Here the CDR3 DNA reads TGTGCAAGCAGCTTAGTGGCGGGGAGCACAGATACGCAGTATTTT.

The J gene is TRBJ1-1, the V gene TRBV5-6; possible D gene TRBD1, 5 bases. Trimming shortened V by 1 base and J by 9 bases, and 13 bases separated the two germline ends. Germline CDR1 reads SGHDT; CDR2 reads YYEEEE. The CDR3 loop spans 13 amino acids. Written as DNA, the CDR3 is TGTGCCAGCAGCTTGTGGGGAGGGGTCCAAGCTTTCTTT. Protein: CASSLWGGVQAFF.

This clonotype came up once. A much larger clone differs from this one at a single base, so this may be a read error. The rearrangement links TRBV11-2 to TRBJ1-1, with a weak D call TRBD1 (5 bases). Per the germline V gene, CDR1 is SGHAT and CDR2 is FQNNGV. V was shortened by 5 bases and J by 8 bases, with 21 bases between the two germline ends. The CDR3 is 15 amino acids. The CDR3 is CASSQFLDSLAEAFF. CDR3 bases: TGTGCCAGCAGCCAATTCCTTGACAGTCTGGCCGAAGCTTTCTTT. The whole variable domain, filled in from reference TRBV11-2 and TRBJ1-1, reads EAGVAQSPRYKIIEKRQSVAFWCNPISGHATLYWYQQILGQGPKLLIQFQNNGVVDDSQLPKDRFSAERLKGVDSTLKIQPAKLEDSAVYLCASSQFLDSLAEAFFGQGTRLTVV.

In this sample, this clonotype turned up many times. The chain links TRBV3-1 to TRBJ2-3; weak D call: TRBD2 (6 bases). CDR1 is LGHDT, CDR2 YNNKEL, per germline (reference sequence). The CDR3 length is 18 residues. V was clipped by 0 bases and J by 0 bases, with 16 bases between them. Here the CDR3 DNA reads TGTGCCAGCAGCCAAGATTGGGGGACTGGGATAAGCACAGATACGCAGTATTTT. Amino acids: CASSQDWGTGISTDTQYF.

This sequence joins TRBV4-1 and TRBJ1-5, with unresolved D. The V end lost 3 bases, the J end lost 7 bases, and 10 bases lay between the germline ends. Per germline, CDR1 MGHRA and CDR2 YSYEKL. This CDR3 contains 13 residues. The CDR3 nucleotides are TGCGCCAGCAGCCATGAGACTCGGCAGCCCCAGCATTTT. Amino acid sequence: CASSHETRQPQHF.

The chain links TRBV28 to TRBJ1-1; 7 nucleotides agree with TRBD1. This CDR3 spans 16 amino acids. Trimming took 5 bases from V and 5 from J; bases not matched to a gene: 14. The germline CDR1 and CDR2 sequences are MDHEN and SYDVKM. The CDR3 here is CASSPGQAPRATEAFF. CDR3 nucleotides: TGTGCCAGCAGTCCTGGACAGGCCCCTCGGGCGACTGAAGCTTTCTTT.

In this sample, this clonotype turned up a few times. The CDR3 DNA reads as TGTGCCAGCAGTGAATCTTGGGGTCATGAGGAGACCCAGTACTTC. This codes for CASSESWGHEETQYF. This chain uses TRBV25-1 with TRBJ2-5; D is uncertain. The CDR3 has 15 amino acids. Germline-derived CDR1 and CDR2 are MGHDK and SYGVNS. V shed 1 base and J shed 5 bases, with 14 bases lying between them.

The chain couples TRBV5-1 to TRBJ2-7; a weak D match, TRBD2 (5 bases). The CDR3 loop spans 14 amino acids. Trimming cost V 3 bases and J 4 bases, with 14 bases left between them. Germline V gene lookup returns CDR1 SGHRS and CDR2 YFSETQ. The CDR3 spells CASSSGSGVYEQYF. CDR3 in DNA: TGCGCCAGCAGCTCCGGAAGCGGAGTTTACGAGCAGTACTTC.

This chain joins TRBV28 and TRBJ2-7, with TRBD2 as a possible D gene (5 bases). Germline loops: CDR1 MDHEN, CDR2 SYDVKM. The CDR3 is made up of 11 amino acids. Trimming shortened V by 6 bases and J by 7 bases, and 10 bases separated the two germline ends. CDR3 region: CASRFEGEQYF. The DNA of the CDR3 is TGTGCCAGCAGGTTCGAGGGAGAGCAGTACTTC.

This clonotype was detected many times. The J gene is TRBJ1-6, the V gene TRBV6-1; TRBD1 matches 9 bases. The length of the CDR3 is 14 residues. The germline gives CDR1 MNHNS, CDR2 SASEGT. J gave up 9 bases and V 5 bases, and 5 bases lay outside the gene matches. Written as DNA, the CDR3 is TGTGCCAGCAGTAACCGGGACAGGGCTTCACCCCTCCACTTT. Its protein is CASSNRDRASPLHF.

This clonotype was recorded a few times. A much larger clone lies one base from this, so it may be a read error. This chain links TRBV28 with TRBJ1-1; 11 nucleotides align to TRBD1. CDR3 length equals 14 residues. The germline V gene encodes CDR1 MDHEN and CDR2 SYDVKM. Trimming at V came to 7 bases and at J to 3 bases, leaving 4 bases not matched to a gene. CDR3 DNA: TGTGCCAGCAAACCGGACAGGGGGCACACTGAAGCTTTCTTT. Translation gives CASKPDRGHTEAFF.

The sample holds many counts of this clonotype. This rearrangement joins TRBV20-1 to TRBJ2-7; the D gene could be TRBD1 or TRBD2 (5 bases each). Trimming removed 5 bases from V and 0 bases from J, with 14 bases in between. Germline V CDR1 and CDR2: DFQATT, SNEGSKA (reference sequence). The CDR3 length is 14 residues. CDR3 in amino acids: CSAGLPGGSYEQYF. CDR3 nucleotide sequence: TGCAGTGCTGGGCTACCTGGGGGCTCCTACGAGCAGTACTTC.

Many counts were recorded for this clonotype. V gene TRBV9 combines with J gene TRBJ2-7; D might be TRBD1 (5 bases). Germline CDR1 is SGDLS and CDR2 is YYNGEE. The CDR3 has 14 amino acids. Trimming cost V 0 bases and J 5 bases, with 12 bases left between them. Written as DNA, the CDR3 is TGTGCCAGCAGCGTAGCCGACAGTATGGACGAGCAGTACTTC. Amino acid sequence: CASSVADSMDEQYF.

The sample holds many counts of this clonotype. The chain employs TRBV9 and TRBJ2-3, with D maybe TRBD1 (6 bases). CDR1 and CDR2 from the germline V gene are SGDLS and YYNGEE. The CDR3 consists of 14 residues. Trimming shortened V by 3 bases and J by 6 bases, and 14 bases separated the two germline ends. The CDR3 bases are TGTGCCAGCAGCGCCCCCACAGGGCACGATACGCAGTATTTT. This translates into CASSAPTGHDTQYF.

The sample holds a few counts of this clonotype. Relative to the germline gene, one junction end is altered; a read error may explain this. This chain joins TRBV5-1 and TRBJ2-6; D possibly corresponds to TRBD1 (5 bases). CDR1 and CDR2 (germline): SGHRS, YFSETQ. The CDR3 is 17 residues long. The CDR3 nucleotides are TGCGCCAGCAGCTTGGGTAGCAGTATCTCTGGGGCCAACGTCCCGACTTTC. It specifies CASSLGSSISGANVPTF.

This clonotype was detected ten times or more. The chain joins TRBV27 to TRBJ2-1; TRBD2 aligns across 7 bases. V dropped 5 bases and J dropped 8; count of bases not matched to a gene: 15. In germline, CDR1 is MNHEY, CDR2 SMNVEV (reference sequence). CDR3 length equals 16 residues. CDR3 residues: CASSPIGGGVIYEQFF. The CDR3 coding sequence is TGTGCCAGCAGTCCCATTGGGGGAGGGGTTATCTATGAGCAGTTCTTC.

The table lists this clonotype with many counts. The rearrangement joins TRBV6-5 to TRBJ2-3, with 7 positions matching TRBD1. Germline CDR1 and CDR2: MNHEY and SVGAGI. This CDR3 is 16 amino acids long. Trimming cost V 2 bases and J 4 bases; bases outside gene matches: 9. In DNA, the CDR3 is TGTGCCAGCAGTTACCGAACAGGGGTCAATGCAGATACGCAGTATTTT. Translated: CASSYRTGVNADTQYF.

There are a few counts of this clonotype. This rearrangement joins TRBV10-3 to TRBJ1-4, with 7 bases identical to TRBD1. Losses at the gene ends were 2 bases for V and 6 bases for J; bases not matched to a gene: 0. Germline V gene sequence: CDR1 ENHRY, CDR2 SYGVKD. The CDR3 length is 13 residues. The CDR3 region has the DNA TGTGCCATCAGTGAGGACAGGGATGAAAAACTGTTTTTT. Its protein product is CAISEDRDEKLFF.